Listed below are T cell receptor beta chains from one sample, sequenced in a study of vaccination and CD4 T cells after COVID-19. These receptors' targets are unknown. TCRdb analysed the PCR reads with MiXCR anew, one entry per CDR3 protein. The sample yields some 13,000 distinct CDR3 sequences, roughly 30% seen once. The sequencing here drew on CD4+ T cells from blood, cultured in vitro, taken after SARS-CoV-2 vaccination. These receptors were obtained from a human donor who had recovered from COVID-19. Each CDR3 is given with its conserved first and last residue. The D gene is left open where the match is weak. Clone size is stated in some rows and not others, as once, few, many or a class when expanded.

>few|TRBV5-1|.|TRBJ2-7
CASSLFFEGWNF
TGCGCCAGCAGCTTGTTCTTTGAGGGCTGGAACTTC
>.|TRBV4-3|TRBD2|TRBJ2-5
CASSQEGWSGTAAWKETQYF
TGCGCCAGCAGCCAAGAGGGGTGGAGCGGGACTGCCGCCTGGAAGGAGACCCAGTACTTC
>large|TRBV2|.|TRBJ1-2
CASSEPPAGPLYGYTF
TGTGCCAGCAGTGAACCCCCCGCAGGGCCCCTTTATGGCTACACCTTC
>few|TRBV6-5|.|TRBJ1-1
CASSWPAVEAFF
TGTGCCAGCAGTTGGCCCGCGGTCGAAGCTTTCTTT
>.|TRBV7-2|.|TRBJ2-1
CASSLGPSLSYNEQFF
TGTGCCAGCAGCTTAGGGCCTAGCCTCTCCTACAATGAGCAGTTCTTC
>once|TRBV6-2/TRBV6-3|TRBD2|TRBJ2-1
CASSYGGGAGRDNEQFF
TGTGCCAGCAGTTACGGGGGAGGGGCAGGGAGGGACAATGAGCAGTTCTTC
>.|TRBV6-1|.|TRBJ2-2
CASTFDRVGTGELFF
TGTGCCAGCACCTTCGACCGGGTTGGGACCGGGGAGCTGTTTTTT
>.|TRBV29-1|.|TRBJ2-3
CSVVHPRGTDTQYF
TGCAGCGTTGTACACCCCCGCGGGACAGATACGCAGTATTTT
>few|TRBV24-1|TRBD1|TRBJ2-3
CATTRTGSTDTQYF
TGTGCCACCACCCGGACAGGGAGCACAGATACGCAGTATTTT
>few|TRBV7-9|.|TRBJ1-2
CASSLKAGRDYGYTF
TGTGCCAGCAGCTTAAAGGCAGGGCGGGACTATGGCTACACCTTC
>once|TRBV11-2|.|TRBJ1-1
CASSLVPPPEVNTEAFF
TGTGCCAGCAGCTTAGTCCCCCCCCCAGAGGTGAACACTGAAGCTTTCTTT
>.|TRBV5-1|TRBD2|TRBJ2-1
CASSGGTSGSLYNEQFF
TGCGCCAGCAGCGGAGGGACTAGCGGGAGTTTATACAATGAGCAGTTCTTC
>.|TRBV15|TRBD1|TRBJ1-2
CATARGRGILRGYTF
TGTGCCACCGCTCGCGGCAGGGGGATATTGCGTGGCTACACCTTC